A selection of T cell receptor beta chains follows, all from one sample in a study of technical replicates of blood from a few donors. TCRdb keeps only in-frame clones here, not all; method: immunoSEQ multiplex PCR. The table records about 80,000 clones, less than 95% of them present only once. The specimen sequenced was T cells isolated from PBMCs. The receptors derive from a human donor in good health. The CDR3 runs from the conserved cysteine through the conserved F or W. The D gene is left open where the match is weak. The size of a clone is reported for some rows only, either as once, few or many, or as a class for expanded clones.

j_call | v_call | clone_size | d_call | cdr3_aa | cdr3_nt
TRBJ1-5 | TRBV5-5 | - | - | CASSYSGNQPQHF | TGTGCCAGCAGCTATAGTGGCAATCAGCCCCAGCATTTT
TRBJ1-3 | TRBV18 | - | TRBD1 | CASSPDRVENTIYF | TGTGCCAGCTCACCGGACAGGGTGGAAAACACCATATATTTT
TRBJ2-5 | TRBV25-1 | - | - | CASSDLETQYF | TGTGCCAGCAGTGATCTGGAGACCCAGTACTTC
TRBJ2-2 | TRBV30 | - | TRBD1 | CAWLGGTGNRANTGELFF | TGTGCCTGGTTAGGGGGGACAGGGAATAGGGCGAACACCGGGGAGCTGTTTTTT
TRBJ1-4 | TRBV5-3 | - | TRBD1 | CARSLGRQGTNEKLFF | TGTGCCAGAAGCTTGGGTCGACAGGGAACTAATGAAAAACTGTTTTTT
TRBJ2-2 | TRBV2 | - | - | CASEQAGNTGELFF | TGTGCCAGCGAGCAGGCGGGAAACACCGGGGAGCTGTTTTTT
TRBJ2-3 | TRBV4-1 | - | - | CASSQVGAQQDTQYF | TGCGCCAGCAGCCAAGTTGGAGCTCAGCAGGATACGCAGTATTTT
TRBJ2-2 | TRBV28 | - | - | CATTGLPTGELFF | TGTGCCACTACGGGACTTCCCACCGGGGAGCTGTTTTTT
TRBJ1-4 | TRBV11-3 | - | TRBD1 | CASSLELVVSGGKLFF | TGTGCCAGCAGCTTAGAGTTGGTGGTCTCAGGGGGAAAACTGTTTTTT
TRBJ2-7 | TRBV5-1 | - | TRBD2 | CASSLEGLAGDEQYF | TGCGCCAGCAGCTTGGAGGGACTAGCGGGAGACGAGCAGTACTTC
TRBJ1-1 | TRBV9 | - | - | CASSPDSNTEAFF | TGTGCCAGCAGCCCGGACAGTAACACTGAAGCTTTCTTT
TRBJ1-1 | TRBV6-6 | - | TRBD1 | CASVDRVNTEAFF | TGTGCCAGCGTGGACAGGGTGAACACTGAAGCTTTCTTT
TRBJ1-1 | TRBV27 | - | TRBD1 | CASSPRQGLMAEAFF | TGTGCCAGCAGTCCTCGACAGGGTCTCATGGCTGAAGCTTTCTTT
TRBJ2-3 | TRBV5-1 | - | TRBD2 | CASSLDSGTIDTQYF | TGCGCCAGCAGCTTGGATAGCGGGACTATAGATACGCAGTATTTT
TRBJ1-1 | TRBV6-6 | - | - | CASSYSTGGTEAFF | TGTGCCAGCAGTTACTCGACGGGCGGGACTGAAGCTTTCTTT
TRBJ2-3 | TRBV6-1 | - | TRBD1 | CASSDVRGRKTDTQYF | TGTGCCAGCAGTGACGTCAGGGGGCGAAAGACAGATACGCAGTATTTT
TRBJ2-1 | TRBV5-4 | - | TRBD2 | CASIPLAGVSNEQFF | TGTGCCAGCATCCCTCTAGCGGGAGTAAGCAATGAGCAGTTCTTC
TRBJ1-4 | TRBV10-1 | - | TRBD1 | CASSERTGVGHEKLFF | TGCGCCAGCAGTGAGCGGACAGGGGTCGGCCATGAAAAACTGTTTTTT
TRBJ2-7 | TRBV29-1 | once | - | CSVEGGGSYEQYF | TGCAGCGTTGAAGGTGGAGGCTCCTACGAGCAGTACTTC
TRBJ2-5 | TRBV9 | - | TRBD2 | CASSVLAGAVETQYF | TGTGCCAGCAGCGTACTAGCGGGAGCTGTAGAGACCCAGTACTTC
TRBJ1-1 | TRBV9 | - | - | CASRGTGGEAFF | TGTGCCAGCAGAGGGACGGGAGGTGAAGCTTTCTTT
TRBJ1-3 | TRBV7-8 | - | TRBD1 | CASSVYRGPSSGNTIYF | TGTGCCAGCAGCGTATACAGGGGGCCTTCCTCTGGAAACACCATATATTTT
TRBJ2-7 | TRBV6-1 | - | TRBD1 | CASSLQTGYYEQYF | TGTGCCAGCAGTTTACAGACAGGGTACTACGAGCAGTACTTC
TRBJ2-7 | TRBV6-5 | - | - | CASSYGRERVYEQYF | TGTGCCAGCAGTTACGGTCGGGAGAGGGTCTACGAGCAGTACTTC
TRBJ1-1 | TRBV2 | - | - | CASSRSTEAFF | TGTGCCAGCAGTCGGAGTACTGAAGCTTTCTTT
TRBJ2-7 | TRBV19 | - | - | CASSIGAGRSYEQYF | TGTGCCAGTAGTATAGGAGCGGGCCGCTCCTACGAGCAGTACTTC
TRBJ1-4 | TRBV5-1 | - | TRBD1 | CASSLGGQGSTNEKLFF | TGCGCCAGCAGCTTGGGGGGACAGGGGTCAACTAATGAAAAACTGTTTTTT
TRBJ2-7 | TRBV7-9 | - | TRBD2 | CASSRTGTRNEQYF | TGTGCCAGCAGCCGAACCGGGACTAGGAACGAGCAGTACTTC
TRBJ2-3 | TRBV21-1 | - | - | CASSVQGLNKADTQYF | TGTGCCAGCAGCGTACAGGGGTTGAACAAAGCAGATACGCAGTATTTT
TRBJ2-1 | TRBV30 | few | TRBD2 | CAWSLGTTYNEQFF | TGTGCCTGGAGTCTGGGGACTACATACAATGAGCAGTTCTTC
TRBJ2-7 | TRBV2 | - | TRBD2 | CASSAGLAQEQYF | TGTGCCAGCAGTGCGGGACTAGCTCAAGAGCAGTACTTC
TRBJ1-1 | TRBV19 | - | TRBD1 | CASSTGTGISQAFF | TGTGCCAGTAGCACCGGGACAGGGATATCTCAAGCTTTCTTT
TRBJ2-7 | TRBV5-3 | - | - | CARSLDSSYEQYF | TGTGCCAGAAGCTTGGATAGCTCCTACGAGCAGTACTTC
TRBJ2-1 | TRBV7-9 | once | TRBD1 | CASSFGQGVVNEQFF | TGTGCCAGCAGCTTTGGACAGGGGGTGGTAAATGAGCAGTTCTTC
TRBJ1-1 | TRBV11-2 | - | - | CASSLGGGAGNTEAFF | TGTGCCAGCAGCCTAGGGGGAGGGGCTGGAAACACTGAAGCTTTCTTT
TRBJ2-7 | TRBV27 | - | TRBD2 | CASSSLREDVYEQYF | TGTGCCAGCAGTTCCTTGCGGGAGGATGTATACGAGCAGTACTTC
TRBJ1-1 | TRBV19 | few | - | CASSIDPEVTEAFF | TGTGCCAGTAGTATAGACCCCGAGGTCACTGAAGCTTTCTTT
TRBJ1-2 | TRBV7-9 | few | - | CASSLDVSGYGYTF | TGTGCCAGCAGCTTAGATGTGTCGGGTTATGGCTACACCTTC
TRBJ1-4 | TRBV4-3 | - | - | CASSQDLGGIKVEKLFF | TGCGCCAGCAGCCAAGACCTGGGGGGGATTAAAGTTGAAAAACTGTTTTTT
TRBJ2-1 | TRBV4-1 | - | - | CASSQGLQYNEQFF | TGCGCCAGCAGCCAAGGACTACAGTACAATGAGCAGTTCTTC
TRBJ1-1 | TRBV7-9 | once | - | CASSLGAMNTEAFF | TGTGCCAGCAGCTTAGGAGCCATGAACACTGAAGCTTTCTTT
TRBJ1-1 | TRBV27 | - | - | CASISDSMNTEAFF | TGTGCCAGCATCTCGGACAGCATGAACACTGAAGCTTTCTTT
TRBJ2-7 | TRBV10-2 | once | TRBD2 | CASRASGSGPLQYF | TGCGCCAGCAGAGCTAGCGGGAGTGGGCCTTTGCAGTACTTC
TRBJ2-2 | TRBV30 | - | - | CAWSVQENTGELFF | TGTGCCTGGAGTGTACAGGAGAACACCGGGGAGCTGTTTTTT
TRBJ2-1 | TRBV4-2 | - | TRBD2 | CASSQDSSGIGNEQFF | TGTGCCAGCAGCCAAGATTCTAGCGGGATTGGTAATGAGCAGTTCTTC
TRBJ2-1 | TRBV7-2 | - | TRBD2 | CASSLDGRAQQFF | TGTGCCAGCAGCTTAGACGGGAGGGCCCAGCAGTTCTTC
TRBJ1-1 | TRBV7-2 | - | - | CASSLANSGDTEAFF | TGTGCCAGCAGCTTAGCTAACAGCGGGGACACTGAAGCTTTCTTT
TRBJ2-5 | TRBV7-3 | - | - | CASSLGTQETQYF | TGTGCCAGCAGCCTCGGGACACAAGAGACCCAGTACTTC
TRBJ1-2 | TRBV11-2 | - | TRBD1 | CASSLATGGYANYGYTF | TGTGCCAGCAGCTTAGCGACAGGGGGCTATGCTAACTATGGCTACACCTTC
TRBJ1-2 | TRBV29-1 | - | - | CSAYGRANYGYTF | TGCAGCGCCTACGGGAGAGCTAACTATGGCTACACCTTC
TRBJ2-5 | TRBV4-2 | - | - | CASSPRYVPTEETQYF | TGTGCCAGCAGCCCGCGTTATGTCCCGACGGAGGAGACCCAGTACTTC
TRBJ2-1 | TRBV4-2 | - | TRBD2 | CASSLLLAGTNEQFF | TGTGCCAGCAGCCTTCTCCTAGCGGGTACCAATGAGCAGTTCTTC
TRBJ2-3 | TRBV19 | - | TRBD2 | CASISGRTTDTQYF | TGTGCCAGTATAAGCGGGAGGACCACAGATACGCAGTATTTT
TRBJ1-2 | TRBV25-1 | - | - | CASSDRNYGYTF | TGTGCCAGCAGTGACAGAAACTATGGCTACACCTTC
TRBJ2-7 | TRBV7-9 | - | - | CASSFRTESYEQYF | TGTGCCAGCAGCTTTCGGACAGAGAGTTACGAGCAGTACTTC
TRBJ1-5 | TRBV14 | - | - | CASSQDGGKDQPQHF | TGTGCCAGCAGCCAAGACGGAGGGAAGGATCAGCCCCAGCATTTT
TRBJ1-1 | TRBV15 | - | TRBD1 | CATSAGDRDVMNTEAFF | TGTGCCACCAGCGCTGGGGACAGGGACGTCATGAACACTGAAGCTTTCTTT
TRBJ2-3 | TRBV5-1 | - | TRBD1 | CASSGKTGELADTQYF | TGCGCCAGCAGCGGCAAGACAGGGGAGTTAGCAGATACGCAGTATTTT